The 29 T cell receptor beta chains below come from one sample, sequenced in a study of cytomegalovirus exposure and HLA in healthy donors. With 60 Vbeta and 13 Jbeta primers, the PCR was carried out. Generated by immunoSEQ multiplex PCR, the TCRdb table keeps only in-frame clones and is missing some. The sample lists over 100,000 clones, about 78% occurring once. Sequencing was carried out using PBMCs. All receptors come from a female donor in good health and CMV-seronegative.

V gene TRBV5-5 combines with J gene TRBJ2-1; perhaps TRBD2 as D (5 bases). The germline CDR1 and CDR2 sequences are SGHKS and YYEKEE (reference sequence). V dropped 0 bases and J dropped 0 bases, with 7 bases sitting between them. The CDR3 loop spans 15 amino acids. The CDR3 DNA reads as TGTGCCAGCAGCTTGGCGGGGAGCTCCTACAATGAGCAGTTCTTC. Its translation: CASSLAGSSYNEQFF. The full variable domain, with the rest looked up from reference TRBV5-5 and TRBJ2-1, is DAGVTQSPTHLIKTRGQQVTLRCSPISGHKSVSWYQQVLGQGPQFIFQYYEKEERGRGNFPDRFSARQFPNYSSELNVNALLLGDSALYLCASSLAGSSYNEQFFGPGTRLTVL.

The chain is built from TRBV6-6 and TRBJ1-5; TRBD1 agrees at 7 bases. From germline, CDR1 is MNHNY and CDR2 SVGAGI (reference sequence). This CDR3 has 15 residues. V shed 6 bases, J shed 3 bases, and the junction held 8 bases outside the gene matches. CDR3 sequence (DNA): TGTGCCAGCAGGCAACATGACAGGGACAATCAGCCCCAGCATTTT. Amino acids: CASRQHDRDNQPQHF.

The rearrangement links TRBV6-1 to TRBJ1-2; 8 nucleotides agree with TRBD1. Germline values: CDR1 MNHNS, CDR2 SASEGT. V gave up 5 bases and J gave up 4 bases; unmatched junction bases: 9. This CDR3 is built from 15 residues. CDR3 loop: CASSLGQGPFYGYTF. The CDR3 region has the DNA TGTGCCAGCAGTTTAGGACAGGGCCCCTTCTATGGCTACACCTTC.

The table lists this clone with a few counts. For the CDR3, the DNA is TGTGCCAGCAGCAGGGACAGGGGGCACTATGGCTACACCTTC. Translated: CASSRDRGHYGYTF. The V call is TRBV5-4, the J call TRBJ1-2; 12 bases align to TRBD1. V gave up 4 bases and J gave up 3 bases; unmatched junction bases: 1. The CDR3 covers 14 residues. CDR1 and CDR2 from the germline V gene are SGHNT and YYREEE (reference sequence).

V gene TRBV30 combines with J gene TRBJ1-2; D is unclear. The V gene lost 5 bases and the J gene lost 8 bases, with 18 bases spanning the gap. Germline loops: CDR1 GTSNPN, CDR2 SVGIG (reference sequence). The CDR3 has 13 residues. The CDR3 loop is CAWGRGGHSGYTF. The CDR3 DNA is TGTGCCTGGGGACGGGGAGGGCATAGCGGCTACACCTTC.

The chain employs TRBV19 and TRBJ1-3; a possible D gene is TRBD1 (6 bases). The V and J ends lost 6 bases and 1 base respectively, with 19 bases between them. The CDR3 covers 17 residues. Germline lookup yields CDR1 LNHDA and CDR2 SQIVND (reference sequence). The CDR3 bases are TGTGCCAGTAGCCCCTCCCACAGGGAACCATCTGGAAACACCATATATTTT. Amino acid sequence: CASSPSHREPSGNTIYF.

This clone was counted once. The genes are TRBV6-6 and TRBJ2-7, with 8 bases that match TRBD1. V lost 6 bases, J lost 2 bases, and 3 bases stayed unmatched. Germline loops: CDR1 MNHNY, CDR2 SVGAGI (reference sequence). The CDR3 loop spans 13 amino acids. The CDR3 region has the DNA TGTGCCAGCAGAGGACAGGGCGCCTACGAGCAGTACTTC. Encoded protein: CASRGQGAYEQYF.

The V and J genes are TRBV5-5 and TRBJ1-3; no clear D. CDR3 length: 17 residues. The germline V and J ends were trimmed by 2 bases and 0 bases, with 15 bases remaining between them. Germline CDR1 and CDR2: SGHKS and YYEKEE (reference sequence). The CDR3 is CASSFSPRSDSGNTIYF. The CDR3 DNA follows: TGTGCCAGCAGCTTTTCCCCTCGGTCCGACTCTGGAAACACCATATATTTT. Using reference TRBV5-5 and TRBJ1-3 for the parts outside the CDR3, the full variable domain is DAGVTQSPTHLIKTRGQQVTLRCSPISGHKSVSWYQQVLGQGPQFIFQYYEKEERGRGNFPDRFSARQFPNYSSELNVNALLLGDSALYLCASSFSPRSDSGNTIYFGEGSWLTVV.

This clone was counted a single time. The chain carries TRBV27 and TRBJ2-1; the D gene is possibly TRBD1 (5 bases). Germline lookup yields CDR1 MNHEY and CDR2 SMNVEV (reference sequence). The CDR3 spans 15 residues. Trimming took 1 base from V and 6 from J, leaving 13 bases between them. The CDR3 loop is CASSLFSRDSNEQFF. CDR3 bases: TGTGCCAGCAGTTTATTCTCCCGCGACAGCAATGAGCAGTTCTTC.

This clone was observed once. This rearrangement joins TRBV4-3 to TRBJ2-7; TRBD1 aligns across 8 bases. V gave up 1 base and J gave up 0 bases; unmatched junction bases: 2. This CDR3 is built from 15 residues. CDR1 and CDR2 from the germline V gene are LGHNA and YSLEER. The CDR3 spells CASSQGTGSSYEQYF. CDR3 bases: TGCGCCAGCAGCCAAGGGACAGGGAGCTCCTACGAGCAGTACTTC.

This clone was counted a few times. J is TRBJ1-2 and V is TRBV20-1; 7 bases are a match to TRBD1. The length of the CDR3 is 10 residues. Trimming removed 5 bases from V and 6 bases from J; junction bases left unmatched: 0. Germline loops: CDR1 DFQATT, CDR2 SNEGSKA (reference sequence). As DNA, the CDR3 is TGCAGTGCTGACAGGGATGGCTACACCTTC. Its translation: CSADRDGYTF.

This chain uses TRBV4-3 with TRBJ1-4; D perhaps matches TRBD1 (5 bases). This CDR3 contains 15 residues. Germline assignment: CDR1 LGHNA and CDR2 YSLEER. Between the trimmed V and J ends, which lost 0 bases and 8 bases, there was a span of 13 bases. CDR3 sequence reads: CASSQDIRAEEKLFF. CDR3 coding DNA: TGCGCCAGCAGCCAAGATATCAGGGCGGAGGAAAAACTGTTTTTT.

V and J are TRBV11-3 and TRBJ2-5; D possibly corresponds to TRBD1 (6 bases). The CDR3 consists of 12 residues. Per germline, CDR1 SGHNT and CDR2 YENEEA. Trimming stripped 5 bases from V and 4 bases from J, with 8 bases between. The CDR3 DNA reads as TGTGCCAGCAGCACAGGGTCAGAGACCCAGTACTTC. Translating it yields CASSTGSETQYF.

The chain couples TRBV28 to TRBJ1-2; D call uncertain. The germline V and J ends were trimmed by 8 bases and 0 bases, with 10 bases remaining between them. The CDR3 is 13 residues long. In germline, CDR1 is MDHEN, CDR2 SYDVKM. Here the CDR3 DNA reads TGTGCCAGCGCCCCGGTGCCTAACTATGGCTACACCTTC. Translating it yields CASAPVPNYGYTF.

This clone was detected once. The rearrangement uses TRBV7-9 and TRBJ2-1; no definite D call. The CDR3 runs to 15 residues. Trimming cost V 2 bases and J 4 bases, with 12 bases left between them. CDR1 and CDR2 (germline): SEHNR, FQNEAQ (reference sequence). This CDR3 reads CASSLFSRPYNEQFF. The CDR3 nucleotides read TGTGCCAGCAGCTTATTTAGTCGCCCATACAATGAGCAGTTCTTC.

This clone was picked up one time. The chain has TRBV5-1 and TRBJ2-5; weak D call: TRBD1 (6 bases). Trimming removed 1 base from V and 5 bases from J, with 18 bases in between. The CDR3 is 16 amino acids. The V gene's germline CDR1 is SGHRS and CDR2 YFSETQ. CDR3 coding DNA: TGCGCCAGCAGCTTGTCGGTTGACAGGCCATGGGAGACCCAGTACTTC. This gives the protein CASSLSVDRPWETQYF.

V is TRBV19 and J is TRBJ2-1, with TRBD2 matching 7 bases. Germline values: CDR1 LNHDA, CDR2 SQIVND (reference sequence). The CDR3 totals 15 residues. V lost 5 bases, J lost 5 bases, and 9 bases stayed unmatched. The CDR3 sequence is CASSRGEGLNNEQFF. The CDR3 DNA reads as TGTGCCAGTAGTCGGGGGGAGGGCCTGAACAATGAGCAGTTCTTC.

This chain uses TRBV27 with TRBJ1-1; weak D call: TRBD1 (5 bases). This CDR3 comprises 14 residues. The V gene lost 3 bases and the J gene lost 0 bases, with 8 bases spanning the gap. CDR1 is MNHEY and CDR2 is SMNVEV in the germline V gene (reference sequence). CDR3 sequence: CASSLAGMNTEAFF. The CDR3 DNA sequence: TGTGCCAGCAGTTTGGCAGGGATGAACACTGAAGCTTTCTTT.

The rearrangement joins TRBV15 to TRBJ1-1; tentative D call: TRBD1 (6 bases). Trimming left V 8 bases short and J 7 bases short, with 23 bases between. The CDR3 is 15 amino acids. Per germline, CDR1 LNHNV and CDR2 YYDKDF (reference sequence). The CDR3: CATSPQQGKDSEAFF. Written as DNA, the CDR3 is TGTGCCACCTCCCCACAACAGGGAAAAGATAGTGAAGCTTTCTTT.

The chain employs TRBV7-2 and TRBJ1-3, with D possibly TRBD1 on 5 matching bases. The CDR3 is 16 residues long. Trimming removed 5 bases at V and 0 bases at J, with 14 bases between. Germline CDR1 SGHTA, CDR2 FQGNSA. The CDR3 bases are TGTGCCAGCAGCCCGATGACAGCAAACTCTGGAAACACCATATATTTT. This codes for CASSPMTANSGNTIYF.

The genes are TRBV28 and TRBJ1-1; tentative D call: TRBD1 (6 bases). Between the trimmed V and J ends, which lost 3 bases and 6 bases, there was a span of 20 bases. Germline values: CDR1 MDHEN, CDR2 SYDVKM. The CDR3 covers 16 residues. The CDR3 DNA reads TGTGCCAGCAGTTTCCGTATGGCAGGGGAATTCGCTGAAGCTTTCTTT. Its translation: CASSFRMAGEFAEAFF.

The chain couples TRBV5-1 to TRBJ2-3; 7 bases align to TRBD1. CDR3 length: 15 residues. The junction had 10 bases not matched to a gene; V was cut back by 7 bases and J by 2 bases. CDR1 SGHRS and CDR2 YFSETQ come from the germline V gene. CDR3 in DNA: TGCGCCAGCGAGGAGCAGACAGGGTACACAGATACGCAGTATTTT. Protein product: CASEEQTGYTDTQYF.

This clone was observed a handful of times. The CDR3 DNA reads TGTGCCACCCCCGCGGTAGCGGGCTACAATGAGCAGTTCTTC. Its translation is CATPAVAGYNEQFF. The chain recombines TRBV7-9 with TRBJ2-1; 7 nucleotides agree with TRBD2. V lost 10 bases, J lost 3 bases, and 9 bases stayed unmatched. Germline CDR1 SEHNR, CDR2 FQNEAQ (reference sequence). This CDR3 comprises 14 residues.

The chain uses TRBV7-2 and TRBJ2-3; D unresolved. The CDR3 has 15 residues. V dropped 5 bases and J dropped 2 bases, with 14 bases sitting between them. Germline loops: CDR1 SGHTA, CDR2 FQGNSA. The CDR3 DNA is TGTGCCAGCAGCCCCGGGTGGGTGGTCACAGATACGCAGTATTTT. Protein product: CASSPGWVVTDTQYF.

The V gene is TRBV27, the J gene TRBJ2-7, with D possibly matching TRBD2 (7 bases). The V end lost 6 bases, the J end lost 5 bases, and 11 bases lay between the germline ends. This CDR3 contains 12 residues. CDR1 MNHEY and CDR2 SMNVEV come from the germline V gene (reference sequence). The CDR3 spells CASSLGGDEQYF. In DNA form, the CDR3 reads TGTGCCAGCAGCCTAGGGGGGGACGAGCAGTACTTC.

The V and J genes are TRBV7-2 and TRBJ2-5; maybe TRBD2 (5 bases). Trimming cost V 3 bases and J 2 bases, with 10 bases left between them. CDR3 length equals 14 residues. In germline, CDR1 is SGHTA, CDR2 FQGNSA. The CDR3 nucleotides read TGTGCCAGCAGCTTTAGCGCAGCTCAAGAGACCCAGTACTTC. Translation gives CASSFSAAQETQYF.

The V and J genes are TRBV7-9 and TRBJ2-7; D might be TRBD2 (6 bases). CDR1 is SEHNR and CDR2 is FQNEAQ in the germline V gene (reference sequence). The germline V and J ends were trimmed by 1 base and 4 bases, with 8 bases remaining between them. This CDR3 comprises 13 residues. This CDR3 reads CASSLDGSYEQYF. The CDR3 region has the DNA TGTGCCAGCAGCTTAGACGGGAGTTACGAGCAGTACTTC.

The rearrangement joins TRBV27 to TRBJ2-1; 10 nucleotides match TRBD2. The CDR3 contains 14 residues. Germline values: CDR1 MNHEY, CDR2 SMNVEV (reference sequence). V shed 7 bases and J 7 bases; nucleotides not matched to a gene: 7. The chain's CDR3 is CASTLAGGRNEQFF. CDR3 sequence (DNA): TGTGCCAGCACCTTAGCGGGAGGTCGGAATGAGCAGTTCTTC.

This clone was seen once. The V gene is TRBV18, the J gene TRBJ1-2; 7 nucleotides agree with TRBD1. The CDR3 is made up of 13 amino acids. V lost 4 bases, J lost 7 bases, and 6 bases stayed unmatched. CDR1 and CDR2 from the germline V gene are KGHSH and LQKENI. CDR3 DNA: TGTGCCAGCTCACTCACAGGGGACGGTGGCTACACCTTC. Encoded protein: CASSLTGDGGYTF. Complete variable domain (other parts from reference TRBV18 and TRBJ1-2): NAGVMQNPRHLVRRRGQEARLRCSPMKGHSHVYWYRQLPEEGLKFMVYLQKENIIDESGMPKERFSAEFPKEGPSILRIQQVVRGDSAAYFCASSLTGDGGYTFGSGTRLTVV.